This T cell receptor beta chain was recovered during a study of blood T cell repertoires in COVID-19. Study context: PBMCs, B-cell-depleted T cells, or T cells were the source of the cDNA or gDNA that made up the material.

Method: immunoSEQ multiplex PCR; TCRdb's copy keeps in-frame clones and lacks some. The sample has roughly 100,000 clones; around four fifths are singletons. The CDR3 length is 13 residues. CDR1 is MNHEY, CDR2 SVGAGI, per germline. V shed 6 bases, J shed 2 bases, and the junction held 3 bases outside the gene matches. Sequencing used peripheral blood. The genes are TRBV6-5 and TRBJ1-2, with 7 nucleotides matching TRBD1. This clonotype was obtained from an elderly woman with acute or convalescent COVID-19. This CDR3 reads CASRTGSNYGYTF. The CDR3 nucleotides are TGTGCCAGCAGGACAGGGTCAAACTATGGCTACACCTTC.